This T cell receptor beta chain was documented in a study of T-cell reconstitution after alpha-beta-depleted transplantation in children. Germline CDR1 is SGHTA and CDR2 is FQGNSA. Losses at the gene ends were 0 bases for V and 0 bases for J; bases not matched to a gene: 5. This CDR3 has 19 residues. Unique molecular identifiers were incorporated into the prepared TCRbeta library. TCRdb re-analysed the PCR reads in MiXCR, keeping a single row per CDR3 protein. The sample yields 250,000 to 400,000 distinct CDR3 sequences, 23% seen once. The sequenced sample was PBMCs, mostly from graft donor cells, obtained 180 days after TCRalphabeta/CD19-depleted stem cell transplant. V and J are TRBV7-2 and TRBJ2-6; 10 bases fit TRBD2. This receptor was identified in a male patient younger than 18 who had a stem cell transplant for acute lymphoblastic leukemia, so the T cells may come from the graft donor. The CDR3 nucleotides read TGTGCCAGCAGCTTAGCCCTAGCGGGAGCCTTCTCTGGGGCCAACGTCCTGACTTTC. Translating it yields CASSLALAGAFSGANVLTF.